These 2 T cell receptor beta chains were sequenced from one sample in a study of CD8 T cells in ankylosing spondylitis. Overall study results and limits: The study identified a TCR beta motif of under 10 highly homologous variants that appeared characteristic of ankylosing spondylitis blood.

No antigen has been identified for these receptors. TCRdb ran MiXCR on the 5' RACE reads and lists one entry per CDR3 protein. Here the sample spans some 700,000 distinct CDR3 sequences, 19% being singletons. Sequencing was performed on blood, either unsorted or a sorted T cell fraction (not recorded which). Receptors originate from a male donor with ankylosing spondylitis.

A few counts support this clonotype. The chain carries TRBV4-1 and TRBJ1-2; TRBD1 aligns across 11 bases. V lost 2 bases to trimming and J lost 8 bases; unmatched junction nucleotides: 7. Germline V gene sequence: CDR1 MGHRA, CDR2 YSYEKL. This CDR3 is built from 15 residues. The CDR3 nucleotides are TGCGCCAGCAGCCAACTATGGGACAGGGGGGACGGCTACACCTTC. It is translated as CASSQLWDRGDGYTF.

This clonotype was observed a handful of times. This chain uses TRBV20-1 with TRBJ2-2; TRBD2 matches at 7 bases. The CDR3 is 16 residues long. The ends lost 0 bases at V and 2 bases at J; junction bases unmatched: 6. Germline V gene sequence: CDR1 DFQATT, CDR2 SNEGSKA (reference sequence). The CDR3 loop is CSARDPSGANTGELFF. CDR3 DNA sequence: TGCAGTGCTAGAGACCCGAGCGGGGCTAACACCGGGGAGCTGTTTTTT.